These T cell receptor beta chains were read from a single sample in a study of siplizumab effects on memory and regulatory T cells. Produced via immunoSEQ multiplex PCR; TCRdb's table is partial and in-frame only. The table lists 11,000 to 15,000 clones, 49% of them singletons, with under 9% in the top ten. Which antigens these TCRs recognize remains unknown. Sequencing input: CFSE-low (dividing) CD4+ T cells sorted from an allogeneic mixed lymphocyte reaction. All receptors come from a human donor in good health; the cells came from an allogeneic mixed lymphocyte reaction. The CDR3 runs from the conserved cysteine through the conserved F or W. D genes are given only for firm matches. The listing skips clone size in some rows; elsewhere it reads once, few, many or a size class.

abundance: NA; v_gene: TRBV13; j_gene: TRBJ2-6; d_gene: NA; CDR3aa: CASSTRSGANVLTF; CDR3nt: TGTGCCAGCAGCACGCGCTCTGGGGCCAACGTCCTGACTTTC
abundance: NA; v_gene: TRBV7-2; j_gene: TRBJ2-3; d_gene: NA; CDR3aa: CASSPRVGTQYF; CDR3nt: TGTGCCAGCAGCCCTCGCGTTGGTACGCAGTATTTT
abundance: NA; v_gene: TRBV18; j_gene: TRBJ2-3; d_gene: NA; CDR3aa: CASSLNTGTDTQYF; CDR3nt: TGTGCCAGCTCACTCAATACAGGCACAGATACGCAGTATTTT
abundance: NA; v_gene: TRBV4-2; j_gene: TRBJ2-1; d_gene: NA; CDR3aa: CASSPQQDEQFF; CDR3nt: TGTGCCAGCAGCCCCCAACAGGACGAGCAGTTCTTC
abundance: NA; v_gene: TRBV5-7; j_gene: TRBJ1-3; d_gene: NA; CDR3aa: CASSLGDGRSGNTIYF; CDR3nt: TGTGCCAGCAGCCTTGGGGACGGCCGGAGTGGAAACACCATATATTTT
abundance: NA; v_gene: TRBV6-5; j_gene: TRBJ1-6; d_gene: TRBD1; CDR3aa: CASNRGTGSSPLHF; CDR3nt: TGTGCCAGCAACCGAGGGACAGGGAGTTCACCCCTCCACTTT
abundance: NA; v_gene: TRBV18; j_gene: TRBJ2-1; d_gene: NA; CDR3aa: CASSPQEGSNEQFF; CDR3nt: TGTGCCAGCTCACCCCAAGAGGGGTCCAATGAGCAGTTCTTC
abundance: NA; v_gene: TRBV30; j_gene: TRBJ2-1; d_gene: TRBD2; CDR3aa: CAWSVGLAGGGEQFF; CDR3nt: TGTGCCTGGAGTGTAGGACTAGCGGGAGGGGGTGAGCAGTTCTTC
abundance: few; v_gene: TRBV7-8; j_gene: TRBJ2-1; d_gene: TRBD2; CDR3aa: CASSSALAGGGTQFF; CDR3nt: TGTGCCAGCAGCTCCGCCCTAGCGGGGGGGGGAACGCAGTTCTTC
abundance: medium-sized; v_gene: TRBV7-2; j_gene: TRBJ2-3; d_gene: TRBD1; CDR3aa: CASSPGGASDTQYF; CDR3nt: TGTGCCAGCAGCCCAGGGGGCGCCTCAGATACGCAGTATTTT
abundance: NA; v_gene: TRBV10-3; j_gene: TRBJ2-6; d_gene: NA; CDR3aa: CAISDPGRETHAGANVLTF; CDR3nt: TGTGCCATCAGTGACCCAGGACGGGAGACCCATGCTGGGGCCAACGTCCTGACTTTC
abundance: NA; v_gene: TRBV7-6; j_gene: TRBJ2-5; d_gene: TRBD1; CDR3aa: CASSKSGTAGQETQYF; CDR3nt: TGTGCCAGCAGCAAGTCCGGGACAGCCGGCCAAGAGACCCAGTACTTC
abundance: few; v_gene: TRBV18; j_gene: TRBJ1-1; d_gene: TRBD1; CDR3aa: CASSPIQGDGAFF; CDR3nt: TGTGCCAGCTCACCGATCCAGGGGGATGGAGCTTTCTTT
abundance: NA; v_gene: TRBV5-1; j_gene: TRBJ2-4; d_gene: NA; CDR3aa: CASSLAGVGAKNIQYF; CDR3nt: TGCGCCAGCAGCTTGGCTGGGGTTGGAGCCAAAAACATTCAGTACTTC
abundance: few; v_gene: TRBV5-1; j_gene: TRBJ2-1; d_gene: NA; CDR3aa: CASSLAETSYNEQFF; CDR3nt: TGCGCCAGCAGCTTAGCGGAGACCTCCTACAATGAGCAGTTCTTC